These 27 T cell receptor beta chains originate from one sample sequenced in a study of T-cell reconstitution after alpha-beta-depleted transplantation in children. A library of TCRbeta sequences, prepared with unique molecular identifiers, was generated. From the PCR reads, TCRdb called clonotypes with MiXCR, one entry per CDR3 protein. The sample has about 980,000 distinct CDR3 sequences, about 30% seen once; the top ten hold approximately 30%. This specimen was PBMCs, mostly from graft donor cells, taken 360 days after TCRalphabeta/CD19-depleted stem cell transplant. The receptors stem from a boy younger than two who had a stem cell transplant for SCID, so the T cells may come from the graft donor.

This clonotype has just a few counts. The genes are TRBV20-1 and TRBJ2-1; 13 bases are shared with TRBD2. Trimming at V came to 7 bases and at J to 7 bases, leaving 7 bases not matched to a gene. The germline V gene has CDR1 DFQATT and CDR2 SNEGSKA (reference sequence). This CDR3 comprises 14 residues. In nucleotides, the CDR3 is TGCAGTGGCACTAGCGGGGGGGCCAGGAATGAGCAGTTCTTC. Translated: CSGTSGGARNEQFF.

This clonotype showed up many times. The chain is built from TRBV14 and TRBJ2-7; D is undetermined. CDR3 size: 12 residues. The V end lost 1 base, the J end lost 6 bases, and 7 bases lay between the germline ends. From germline, CDR1 is SGHDN and CDR2 FVKESK. This CDR3 reads CASSQGAGEQYF. CDR3 in DNA: TGTGCCAGCAGCCAAGGGGCCGGCGAGCAGTACTTC. The whole variable domain, remainder taken from reference TRBV14 and TRBJ2-7, is EAGVTQFPSHSVIEKGQTVTLRCDPISGHDNLYWYRRVMGKEIKFLLHFVKESKQDESGMPNNRFLAERTGGTYSTLKVQPAELEDSGVYFCASSQGAGEQYFGPGTRLTVT.

This clonotype was seen a handful of times. This chain joins TRBV6-2 or TRBV6-3 and TRBJ2-1, with 8 bases that match TRBD2. CDR1 and CDR2 (germline): MNHEY, SVGEGT. The CDR3 is made up of 16 amino acids. The V gene end was trimmed by 1 base and the J gene end by 3 bases; junction bases not matched to a gene: 5. CDR3 bases: TGTGCCAGCAGTTACTTTCTAGCGGGTATCTACAATGAGCAGTTCTTC. Encoded protein: CASSYFLAGIYNEQFF.

The CDR3 DNA reads TGTGCCAGCAGCTTTCTCGAGGGGAGCTATAATTCACCCCTCCACTTT. Protein: CASSFLEGSYNSPLHF. V is TRBV5-5 and J is TRBJ1-6; D perhaps matches TRBD1 (5 bases). Looked up from germline, CDR1 is SGHKS and CDR2 is YYEKEE (reference sequence). The CDR3 extends over 16 amino acids. V was pared by 2 bases and J by 3 bases, with 12 bases between.

The sample holds a few counts of this clonotype. The V gene is TRBV20-1, the J gene TRBJ2-3; D possibly corresponds to TRBD2 (5 bases). The CDR3 runs 15 residues. Per the germline V gene, CDR1 is DFQATT and CDR2 is SNEGSKA (reference sequence). V lost 4 bases and J 4 bases, leaving 18 bases between the germline ends. The chain's CDR3 is CSATQLASRADTQYF. As DNA, the CDR3 is TGCAGTGCTACCCAATTAGCGAGTAGGGCAGATACGCAGTATTTT.

The chain recombines TRBV20-1 with TRBJ2-5, with D maybe TRBD2 (5 bases). The germline V gene encodes CDR1 DFQATT and CDR2 SNEGSKA (reference sequence). Trimming took off 4 bases at V and 5 bases at J, with 14 bases between the two ends. The CDR3 spans 13 residues. The DNA of the CDR3 is TGCAGTGCTATTGGGTCACGGAGGGAGACCCAGTACTTC. This codes for CSAIGSRRETQYF.

The chain uses TRBV5-1 and TRBJ1-2, with D possibly matching TRBD1 (6 bases). V dropped 4 bases and J dropped 6 bases, with 16 bases sitting between them. This CDR3 is built from 14 residues. CDR1 and CDR2 (germline): SGHRS, YFSETQ. The DNA for the CDR3 is TGCGCCAGCAGCGACAAACAGGGTTGGGATGGCTACACCTTC. Amino acids: CASSDKQGWDGYTF.

V usage is TRBV5-1 and J usage is TRBJ1-1; D gene uncertain. The V end was cut by 0 bases, the J end by 0 bases, with 15 bases between. This CDR3 has 17 amino acids. The V gene's germline CDR1 is SGHRS and CDR2 YFSETQ. CDR3 in amino acids: CASSLGWFNPLNTEAFF. CDR3 bases: TGCGCCAGCAGCTTGGGTTGGTTCAACCCCTTGAACACTGAAGCTTTCTTT.

This clonotype occurred a few times. CDR3 in amino acids: CSARELAGNTDTQYF. The CDR3 nucleotides read TGCAGTGCTAGAGAATTAGCGGGGAACACAGATACGCAGTATTTT. V is TRBV20-1 and J is TRBJ2-3; 8 nucleotides match TRBD2. Unmatched junction bases numbered 4, after V lost 0 bases and J lost 2 bases. Germline CDR1 and CDR2: DFQATT and SNEGSKA (reference sequence). This CDR3 spans 15 amino acids.

On this clonotype: The junction departs from the called germline gene at one end, perhaps through a read error. Written as DNA, the CDR3 is TGTGCCAGCAGTACCCGGGGGACAGGGAACTTCTTC. Its translation is CASSTRGTGNFF. The V call is TRBV6-6, the J call TRBJ2-7, with 9 bases aligning to TRBD1. Germline CDR1 reads MNHNY; CDR2 reads SVGAGI (reference sequence). The CDR3 loop spans 12 amino acids.

The sample holds a few counts of this clonotype. The chain recombines TRBV4-3 with TRBJ1-1; no clear D. The CDR3 sequence is 13 residues long. V was shortened by 1 base and J by 5 bases, with 8 bases between the two germline ends. Germline lookup yields CDR1 LGHNA and CDR2 YSLEER. CDR3 sequence reads: CASSQGRMTEAFF. Here the CDR3 DNA reads TGCGCCAGCAGCCAAGGACGGATGACTGAAGCTTTCTTT.

This clonotype was detected ten times or more. This chain links TRBV24-1 with TRBJ2-2, with 10 bases matching TRBD1. Looked up from germline, CDR1 is KGHDR and CDR2 is SFDVKD. With V trimmed by 0 bases and J by 6 bases, 9 bases remained unmatched. The CDR3 covers 18 residues. The CDR3 DNA reads TGTGCCACCAGTGATTTGGAAGTGACAGGGGGCACTCCCGGGGAGCTGTTTTTT. Translation gives CATSDLEVTGGTPGELFF.

This clonotype has more than one count but fewer than ten. The chain employs TRBV7-9 and TRBJ1-1, with D possibly TRBD1 on 5 matching bases. CDR1 is SEHNR and CDR2 is FQNEAQ in the germline V gene (reference sequence). The V end was cut by 0 bases, the J end by 6 bases, with 11 bases between. The CDR3 covers 14 residues. Here the CDR3 DNA reads TGTGCCAGCAGCTTAGCGCTGGGGGAATCTGAAGCTTTCTTT. Its protein product is CASSLALGESEAFF.

This clonotype has more than one count but fewer than ten. The genes are TRBV25-1 and TRBJ2-2, with TRBD2 as a possible D gene (5 bases). Germline CDR1 MGHDK, CDR2 SYGVNS. This CDR3 has 15 residues. Trimming left V 5 bases short and J 0 bases short, with 10 bases between. The CDR3 DNA follows: TGTGCCAGCAGTAAAGGACTGACGAACACCGGGGAGCTGTTTTTT. It translates to CASSKGLTNTGELFF. The entire variable domain, with the rest obtained from reference TRBV25-1 and TRBJ2-2, is as follows: EADIYQTPRYLVIGTGKKITLECSQTMGHDKMYWYQQDPGMELHLIHYSYGVNSTEKGDLSSESTVSRIRTEHFPLTLESARPSHTSQYLCASSKGLTNTGELFFGEGSRLTVL.

V is TRBV20-1 and J is TRBJ1-6; 9 positions match TRBD1. Germline V lookup: CDR1 DFQATT, CDR2 SNEGSKA (reference sequence). The CDR3 extends over 15 amino acids. V trimming: 3 bases; J trimming: 8 bases; junction bases outside the gene matches: 8. CDR3 sequence (DNA): TGCAGTGCTAGGGTCCTCGACAGGGGGGATTCACCCCTCCACTTT. This sequence encodes CSARVLDRGDSPLHF.

The chain joins TRBV20-1 to TRBJ2-7, with 8 nucleotides matching TRBD2. CDR1 is DFQATT and CDR2 is SNEGSKA in the germline V gene (reference sequence). The V gene end was trimmed by 2 bases and the J gene end by 6 bases; junction bases not matched to a gene: 3. The CDR3 totals 12 residues. This CDR3 is CSARRTSSEQYF. CDR3 sequence (DNA): TGCAGTGCTAGAAGGACTAGCTCCGAGCAGTACTTC.

The chain joins TRBV4-2 to TRBJ2-1; the D gene is possibly TRBD2 (6 bases). The CDR3 runs 15 residues. Trimming stripped 0 bases from V and 3 bases from J, with 9 bases between. Looked up from germline, CDR1 is LGHNA and CDR2 is YNFKEQ. CDR3 sequence (DNA): TGTGCCAGCAGCCAAGAGGGGCGGGGCTACAATGAGCAGTTCTTC. This gives the protein CASSQEGRGYNEQFF.

The chain is built from TRBV7-8 and TRBJ2-3; unclear D gene. CDR1 and CDR2 from the germline V gene are SGHVS and FQNEAQ. The CDR3 has 18 residues. V lost 5 bases, J lost 2 bases, and 23 bases lay in between. In DNA form, the CDR3 reads TGTGCCAGCAGCCCCTTCCCAGACCCCTCTACACACACAGATACGCAGTATTTT. This translates into CASSPFPDPSTHTDTQYF.

In its sample, this clonotype was seen many times. J is TRBJ2-7 and V is TRBV3-1; D not resolved. The V end lost 2 bases, the J end lost 5 bases, and 16 bases lay between the germline ends. Germline loops: CDR1 LGHDT, CDR2 YNNKEL (reference sequence). CDR3 length: 15 residues. CDR3 DNA sequence: TGTGCCAGCAGCCAACCAAGTCGCCGAGGACACGAGCAGTACTTC. It specifies CASSQPSRRGHEQYF.

The chain combines TRBV11-2 with TRBJ2-2; either TRBD1 or TRBD2 may fit D (6 bases each). V lost 7 bases and J lost 2, with 14 bases in between. The CDR3 sequence is 15 residues long. The germline CDR1 and CDR2 sequences are SGHAT and FQNNGV. CDR3 DNA sequence: TGTGCCAGCAAAACGCGGGACACTAACACCGGGGAGCTGTTTTTT. Amino acid sequence: CASKTRDTNTGELFF.

This rearrangement joins TRBV6-5 to TRBJ2-3; perhaps TRBD2 as D (7 bases). Looked up from germline, CDR1 is MNHEY and CDR2 is SVGAGI. CDR3 length: 15 amino acids. The germline V and J ends were trimmed by 3 bases and 6 bases, with 16 bases remaining between them. In nucleotides, the CDR3 is TGTGCCAGCAGTTATAACGGGGGGCAGGGGGATACGCAGTATTTT. Translation: CASSYNGGQGDTQYF.

This clonotype was seen a few times. The chain couples TRBV29-1 to TRBJ2-3; D is perhaps TRBD1 (7 bases). V was shortened by 0 bases and J by 2 bases, with 18 bases between the two germline ends. Germline CDR1 reads SQVTM; CDR2 reads ANQGSEA. The CDR3 totals 17 residues. CDR3 DNA: TGCAGCGTTGAAGATATAGCAGGGGGGTCAGACACAGATACGCAGTATTTT. Its translation: CSVEDIAGGSDTDTQYF.

This clonotype has just a few counts. The gene calls are TRBV27 and TRBJ2-7; D may be TRBD1 (5 bases). CDR3 length: 15 amino acids. Germline V gene lookup returns CDR1 MNHEY and CDR2 SMNVEV (reference sequence). V gave up 5 bases and J gave up 6 bases, with 20 bases separating them. The CDR3 reads CASSPRQTTYGEQYF. DNA for the CDR3: TGTGCCAGCAGTCCCCGACAGACCACCTATGGCGAGCAGTACTTC.

This clonotype was recorded a few times. This rearrangement joins TRBV5-1 to TRBJ2-3; no clear D gene. Trimming left V 0 bases short and J 5 bases short, with 16 bases between. This CDR3 has 16 amino acids. Germline V gene sequence: CDR1 SGHRS, CDR2 YFSETQ. The CDR3 nucleotides are TGCGCCAGCAGCTTGGAGGGCAGCAGTCTGGGAGATACGCAGTATTTT. Translating gives CASSLEGSSLGDTQYF.

This clonotype was detected a few times. The chain has TRBV12-3 or TRBV12-4 and TRBJ1-5; 11 bases line up with TRBD1. The CDR3 runs 15 residues. J gave up 7 bases and V 7 bases, and 9 bases lay outside the gene matches. The CDR3 loop is CASTSGDRGYQPQHF. In nucleotides, the CDR3 is TGTGCCAGCACCTCCGGGGACAGGGGGTACCAGCCCCAGCATTTT.

The chain is built from TRBV29-1 and TRBJ1-1; D is uncertain. The CDR3 length is 11 residues. V was trimmed by 4 bases and J by 10 bases, leaving 13 bases between them. Germline CDR1 reads SQVTM; CDR2 reads ANQGSEA. The CDR3 region has the DNA TGCAGCGTTGGCGGGCCGCTGGGAGCTTTCTTT. It is translated as CSVGGPLGAFF. Looking up the rest from reference TRBV29-1 and TRBJ1-1 gives the full variable domain: SAVISQKPSRDICQRGTSLTIQCQVDSQVTMMFWYRQQPGQSLTLIATANQGSEATYESGFVIDKFPISRPNLTFSTLTVSNMSPEDSSIYLCSVGGPLGAFFGQGTRLTVV.

This clonotype has more than one count but fewer than ten. This chain links TRBV5-1 with TRBJ1-1, with D possibly matching TRBD1 (5 bases). There are 15 residues in the CDR3. Germline loops: CDR1 SGHRS, CDR2 YFSETQ. V was clipped by 1 base and J by 0 bases, with 10 bases between them. The CDR3 region has the DNA TGCGCCAGCAGCTTGAATCAGGGCATGAACACTGAAGCTTTCTTT. It encodes CASSLNQGMNTEAFF.